The 32 T cell receptor beta chains below all came from one sample that was sequenced in a study of T cell changes during pregnancy in multiple sclerosis. Libraries were prepared by immunoSEQ multiplex PCR; TCRdb keeps only in-frame clonotypes and omits some of them. The sample has some 37,000 clones; approximately 85% are singletons. This sample comprised CD4+ T cells from peripheral blood mononuclear cells, obtained before pregnancy. The receptors stem from a female donor with multiple sclerosis, enrolled in a pregnancy study.

The chain employs TRBV7-9 and TRBJ2-3, with TRBD2 matching 16 bases. Trimming took 6 bases from V and 5 from J; bases not matched to a gene: 14. This CDR3 has 19 residues. From germline, CDR1 is SEHNR and CDR2 FQNEAQ (reference sequence). CDR3 loop: CASRPSGTSGRAEGDTQYF. The DNA for the CDR3 is TGTGCCAGCAGGCCGTCCGGGACTAGCGGGAGGGCCGAGGGAGATACGCAGTATTTT.

This rearrangement joins TRBV30 to TRBJ1-2; D is perhaps TRBD1 (6 bases). V was shortened by 4 bases and J by 5 bases, with 23 bases between the two germline ends. Per germline, CDR1 GTSNPN and CDR2 SVGIG (reference sequence). CDR3 size: 16 residues. The CDR3 spells CAWTLPVGGPQYGYTF. As DNA, the CDR3 is TGTGCCTGGACTCTACCTGTAGGGGGACCCCAGTATGGCTACACCTTC.

The gene calls are TRBV18 and TRBJ1-2; unclear D gene. Germline V gene lookup returns CDR1 KGHSH and CDR2 LQKENI. This CDR3 comprises 16 residues. With 0 bases removed from V and 7 bases from J, the gap between germline ends came to 18 bases. The CDR3 protein is CASSPPAGEGSSGYTF. The CDR3 DNA reads TGTGCCAGCTCACCACCGGCCGGGGAGGGATCAAGTGGCTACACCTTC.

This clone was seen just once. J is TRBJ2-7 and V is TRBV5-6; tentative D call: TRBD2 (6 bases). The germline V and J ends were trimmed by 4 bases and 5 bases, with 22 bases remaining between them. The CDR3 spans 16 residues. Per germline, CDR1 SGHDT and CDR2 YYEEEE. The CDR3 nucleotides are TGTGCCAGCAGCCCGGGAGACGCCGAGGCGTGGGACGAGCAGTACTTC. Protein product: CASSPGDAEAWDEQYF.

The J gene is TRBJ2-3, the V gene TRBV4-2; D might be TRBD2 (5 bases). V was pared by 6 bases and J by 1 base, with 17 bases between. This CDR3 is 16 amino acids long. CDR1 and CDR2 from the germline V gene are LGHNA and YNFKEQ. This CDR3 is CASRPGYRGRTDTQYF. The CDR3, as DNA: TGTGCCAGCAGGCCCGGTTATCGGGGTCGCACAGATACGCAGTATTTT.

The chain couples TRBV5-4 to TRBJ1-4; no firm D call. This CDR3 comprises 14 residues. Germline V CDR1 and CDR2: SGHNT, YYREEE (reference sequence). Trimming took 0 bases from V and 5 from J, leaving 8 bases between them. The chain's CDR3 is CASSLGGMNEKLFF. Written as DNA, the CDR3 is TGTGCCAGCAGCTTGGGAGGGATGAATGAAAAACTGTTTTTT.

The J gene is TRBJ2-2, the V gene TRBV5-1; D is undetermined. The length of the CDR3 is 17 residues. Germline CDR1 SGHRS, CDR2 YFSETQ. The germline V and J ends were trimmed by 1 base and 1 base, with 14 bases remaining between them. CDR3 sequence reads: CASSLPSARGNTGELFF. The CDR3 DNA follows: TGCGCCAGCAGCTTGCCCAGCGCTAGAGGGAACACCGGGGAGCTGTTTTTT.

The chain is built from TRBV2 and TRBJ1-1; the D gene is possibly TRBD1 (5 bases). CDR3 length: 14 residues. V was clipped by 7 bases and J by 1 base, with 13 bases between them. Germline V gene sequence: CDR1 SNHLY, CDR2 FYNNEI. The CDR3 region has the DNA TGTGCCAGCAACATACTCGACAGGAACACTGAAGCTTTCTTT. It encodes CASNILDRNTEAFF.

This sequence joins TRBV5-1 and TRBJ1-1, with 10 bases that match TRBD1. Germline V gene lookup returns CDR1 SGHRS and CDR2 YFSETQ. J lost 4 bases, V lost 4 bases, and 7 bases had no gene match. The CDR3 loop spans 15 amino acids. For the CDR3, the DNA is TGCGCCAGCAGCGCCTGGGGGACAGGGGCCACTGAAGCTTTCTTT. Translated: CASSAWGTGATEAFF.

The chain couples TRBV5-1 to TRBJ2-3, with TRBD2 matching over 10 bases. Germline values: CDR1 SGHRS, CDR2 YFSETQ. The CDR3 consists of 16 residues. V lost 4 bases to trimming and J lost 4 bases; unmatched junction nucleotides: 9. CDR3 in amino acids: CASSPILAGVSDTQYF. CDR3 nucleotides: TGCGCCAGCAGCCCGATTCTAGCGGGAGTATCAGATACGCAGTATTTT.

The chain has TRBV6-4 and TRBJ2-3, with TRBD1 matching over 9 bases. J was trimmed by 2 bases and V by 4 bases; bases with no gene match: 4. The germline V gene encodes CDR1 MRHNA and CDR2 SNTAGT. The CDR3 is made up of 15 amino acids. The CDR3 region has the DNA TGTGCCAGCAGTGGCGGACAGGGGCACACAGATACGCAGTATTTT. Translated: CASSGGQGHTDTQYF.

The chain links TRBV5-4 to TRBJ2-5, with 12 bases that match TRBD2. This CDR3 is built from 15 residues. V lost 5 bases to trimming and J lost 2 bases; unmatched junction nucleotides: 4. Germline V lookup: CDR1 SGHNT, CDR2 YYREEE (reference sequence). CDR3 sequence (DNA): TGTGCCAGCAGTACACTAGCGGGGGGACAAGAGACCCAGTACTTC. This codes for CASSTLAGGQETQYF.

The CDR3 nucleotides are TGTGCCAGCAGCTTAGCGGGGACTAGCGGCTACGAGCAGTACTTC. It encodes CASSLAGTSGYEQYF. V is TRBV7-2 and J is TRBJ2-7; 11 positions agree with TRBD2. CDR3 size: 15 residues. The V segment lost 0 bases and the J segment 3 bases; nucleotides outside the gene matches: 1. CDR1 and CDR2 from the germline V gene are SGHTA and FQGNSA. The variable domain in full, with the rest retrieved from reference TRBV7-2 and TRBJ2-7, is GAGVSQSPSNKVTEKGKDVELRCDPISGHTALYWYRQSLGQGLEFLIYFQGNSAPDKSGLPSDRFSAERTGGSVSTLTIQRTQQEDSAVYLCASSLAGTSGYEQYFGPGTRLTVT.

This clone has more than one count but fewer than ten. The V gene is TRBV4-1, the J gene TRBJ1-5; D may be TRBD1 (5 bases). In germline, CDR1 is MGHRA, CDR2 YSYEKL. The V and J ends lost 3 bases and 5 bases respectively, with 14 bases between them. The CDR3 has 15 amino acids. The CDR3 region is CASSQEGQLHQPQHF. The CDR3 bases are TGCGCCAGCAGCCAGGAGGGGCAGCTACATCAGCCCCAGCATTTT.

The chain links TRBV9 to TRBJ2-5, with 7 bases matching TRBD2. The CDR3 is 16 amino acids. Germline trimming cut 2 bases from V and 4 bases from J; bases unmatched to any gene: 11. CDR1 and CDR2 from the germline V gene are SGDLS and YYNGEE. In DNA form, the CDR3 reads TGTGCCAGCAGCGTCGGGACTAACGGGGACGGAGAGACCCAGTACTTC. Protein product: CASSVGTNGDGETQYF.

This clone was observed a few times. The chain has TRBV18 and TRBJ1-5; 7 nucleotides line up with TRBD1. The J segment lost 5 bases and the V segment lost 4 bases, leaving 2 bases of the junction unmatched. The CDR3 runs 13 residues. Germline V gene sequence: CDR1 KGHSH, CDR2 LQKENI. Written as DNA, the CDR3 is TGTGCCAGCTCACGGGACAGCGATCAGCCCCAGCATTTT. Amino acids: CASSRDSDQPQHF.

The genes are TRBV27 and TRBJ2-2, with D hard to call. Germline values: CDR1 MNHEY, CDR2 SMNVEV (reference sequence). The V end lost 7 bases, the J end lost 9 bases, and 6 bases lay between the germline ends. The CDR3 sequence is 10 residues long. CDR3 sequence: CASIPWELFF. As DNA, the CDR3 is TGTGCCAGCATCCCTTGGGAGCTGTTTTTT.

The V and J genes are TRBV9 and TRBJ2-5, with 8 bases identical to TRBD1. Germline CDR1 is SGDLS and CDR2 is YYNGEE. The CDR3 runs 14 residues. Unmatched junction bases numbered 4, after V lost 3 bases and J lost 3 bases. Here the CDR3 reads CASSAGTGKETQYF. DNA for the CDR3: TGTGCCAGCAGCGCCGGGACAGGAAAAGAGACCCAGTACTTC. Variable domain in full (rest from reference TRBV9 and TRBJ2-5): DSGVTQTPKHLITATGQRVTLRCSPRSGDLSVYWYQQSLDQGLQFLIQYYNGEERAKGNILERFSAQQFPDLHSELNLSSLELGDSALYFCASSAGTGKETQYFGPGTRLLVL.

The chain couples TRBV5-1 to TRBJ2-2, with 8 bases aligning to TRBD2. J gave up 3 bases and V 2 bases, and 6 bases lay outside the gene matches. The CDR3 totals 16 residues. Germline CDR1 is SGHRS and CDR2 is YFSETQ. The chain's CDR3 is CASSLSGSVDTGELFF. The CDR3 region has the DNA TGCGCCAGCAGCTTAAGCGGGAGTGTGGACACCGGGGAGCTGTTTTTT.

In this sample, this clone turned up a few times. The chain links TRBV10-3 to TRBJ2-5; 8 bases fit TRBD2. Losses at the gene ends were 6 bases for V and 1 base for J; bases not matched to a gene: 4. CDR3 size: 14 residues. Looked up from germline, CDR1 is ENHRY and CDR2 is SYGVKD. The CDR3 nucleotides read TGTGCCATCAGGGCCACTAGCGGCCAAGAGACCCAGTACTTC. It translates to CAIRATSGQETQYF.

J is TRBJ2-6 and V is TRBV27, with 8 bases aligning to TRBD1. Germline-derived CDR1 and CDR2 are MNHEY and SMNVEV (reference sequence). The ends lost 6 bases at V and 3 bases at J; junction bases unmatched: 4. This CDR3 spans 15 amino acids. The CDR3 DNA sequence: TGTGCCAGCAGACCCAGGGGGCATGGGGCCAACGTCCTGACTTTC. This gives the protein CASRPRGHGANVLTF.

The chain employs TRBV9 and TRBJ2-3; 9 bases are a match to TRBD1. The germline CDR1 and CDR2 sequences are SGDLS and YYNGEE. The V and J ends lost 4 bases and 5 bases, in that order; junction bases with no gene match: 8. This CDR3 region has 15 residues. CDR3: CASSRGTGRGDTQYF. In DNA form, the CDR3 reads TGTGCCAGCAGCCGAGGGACAGGGAGGGGAGATACGCAGTATTTT.

The chain employs TRBV30 and TRBJ2-1; 9 bases map to TRBD2. Germline V gene data show CDR1 as GTSNPN and CDR2 as SVGIG (reference sequence). This CDR3 region has 15 residues. The V segment lost 5 bases and the J segment 4 bases; nucleotides outside the gene matches: 9. The CDR3 bases are TGTGCCTGGGGCAAAGCGGGAGGTAGATACAATGAGCAGTTCTTC. Translation gives CAWGKAGGRYNEQFF. Together with reference TRBV30 and TRBJ2-1, the CDR3 gives the full variable domain: SQTIHQWPATLVQPVGSPLSLECTVEGTSNPNLYWYRQAAGRGLQLLFYSVGIGQISSEVPQNLSASRPQDRQFILSSKKLLLSDSGFYLCAWGKAGGRYNEQFFGPGTRLTVL.

The CDR3 nucleotides read TGCGCCAGCAGCATAGGACAGGACCAAGAGACCCAGTACTTC. Its translation is CASSIGQDQETQYF. The rearrangement uses TRBV5-1 and TRBJ2-5, with TRBD1 identical over 7 bases. Germline CDR1 and CDR2: SGHRS and YFSETQ. The J segment lost 0 bases and the V segment lost 4 bases, leaving 3 bases of the junction unmatched. The CDR3 consists of 14 residues.

The chain carries TRBV6-5 and TRBJ2-3; 8 bases align to TRBD2. V lost 10 bases, J lost 6 bases, and 9 bases stayed unmatched. This CDR3 is built from 13 residues. Germline V gives CDR1 MNHEY, CDR2 SVGAGI. CDR3 DNA sequence: TGTGCCACTCAAGCGGGAGTCTGGGATACGCAGTATTTT. It translates to CATQAGVWDTQYF.

The V call is TRBV7-9, the J call TRBJ2-2; D remains ambiguous. CDR1 and CDR2 (germline): SEHNR, FQNEAQ (reference sequence). Between the trimmed V and J ends, which lost 5 bases and 5 bases, there was a span of 6 bases. The CDR3 loop spans 12 amino acids. The CDR3 region has the DNA TGTGCCAGCAGCCTCGGGACCGGGGAGCTGTTTTTT. Translation: CASSLGTGELFF.

The gene calls are TRBV30 and TRBJ2-7; 8 bases are shared with TRBD2. The V and J ends lost 3 bases and 4 bases, in that order; junction bases with no gene match: 8. This CDR3 comprises 14 residues. CDR1 and CDR2 from the germline V gene are GTSNPN and SVGIG (reference sequence). The CDR3 loop is CAWSPGLAGYEQYF. The CDR3, as DNA: TGTGCCTGGAGCCCGGGGCTAGCGGGTTACGAGCAGTACTTC. Variable domain in full (rest from reference TRBV30 and TRBJ2-7): SQTIHQWPATLVQPVGSPLSLECTVEGTSNPNLYWYRQAAGRGLQLLFYSVGIGQISSEVPQNLSASRPQDRQFILSSKKLLLSDSGFYLCAWSPGLAGYEQYFGPGTRLTVT.

J is TRBJ1-1 and V is TRBV5-1; TRBD1 agrees at 7 bases. V shed 4 bases, J shed 5 bases, and the junction held 8 bases outside the gene matches. CDR3 size: 14 residues. CDR1 and CDR2 (germline): SGHRS, YFSETQ. CDR3 DNA: TGCGCCAGCAGCCCGGGACAGTCGGTTACTGAAGCTTTCTTT. As protein: CASSPGQSVTEAFF.

This chain uses TRBV28 with TRBJ2-7; D possibly corresponds to TRBD2 (6 bases). This CDR3 comprises 15 residues. The V and J ends lost 6 bases and 2 bases respectively, with 17 bases between them. Germline V lookup: CDR1 MDHEN, CDR2 SYDVKM. The CDR3 here is CASRGGVGPPYEQYF. Here the CDR3 DNA reads TGTGCCAGCAGGGGGGGAGTAGGACCTCCCTACGAGCAGTACTTC.

The rearrangement links TRBV14 to TRBJ1-4, with D perhaps matching TRBD1 (6 bases). Germline assignment: CDR1 SGHDN and CDR2 FVKESK. The CDR3 is made up of 16 amino acids. Between the trimmed V and J ends, which lost 2 bases and 8 bases, there was a span of 18 bases. The CDR3 bases are TGTGCCAGCAGCCAATCCGTTTGGGGGGGGCAGGAAAAACTGTTTTTT. This codes for CASSQSVWGGQEKLFF.

V usage is TRBV28 and J usage is TRBJ2-5, with 10 bases identical to TRBD1. The CDR3 is 16 amino acids. CDR1 MDHEN and CDR2 SYDVKM come from the germline V gene. The junction had 9 bases not matched to a gene; V was cut back by 6 bases and J by 2 bases. The chain's CDR3 is CASSLTRTGGQETQYF. For the CDR3, the DNA is TGTGCCAGCAGCCTAACCCGGACAGGGGGACAAGAGACCCAGTACTTC.

V usage is TRBV30 and J usage is TRBJ2-3; maybe TRBD1 (6 bases). Trimming stripped 0 bases from V and 0 bases from J, with 13 bases between. This CDR3 contains 16 residues. Germline lookup yields CDR1 GTSNPN and CDR2 SVGIG (reference sequence). CDR3 loop: CAWSVGRGSSTDTQYF. Here the CDR3 DNA reads TGTGCCTGGAGTGTAGGTAGGGGGTCTAGCACAGATACGCAGTATTTT.